The source of this TCR beta chain is a study of OX40 agonist ivuxolimab in advanced cancers. The wider study: Three patients showed partial responses: one hepatocellular carcinoma and two cutaneous melanoma cases.

CDR1 and CDR2 (germline): SEHNR, FQNEAQ (reference sequence). Trimming shortened V by 4 bases and J by 4 bases, and 7 bases separated the two germline ends. CDR3 size: 12 residues. The method was immunoSEQ multiplex PCR; TCRdb's version includes in-frame clones alone and lacks a portion of them. Of under 150,000 clones in the sample, just over 90% were seen once. To note about this clone: The antigen is not known.

Whole-study findings and limits: Clonal expansion among partial responders at 0.1-3.0 mg/kg ranked near the lowest. Expanded peripheral T-cell antigen specificity went undetermined.

With baseline, cycle 4 day 1, and cycle 7 day 1 as timepoints, blood was sampled. This TCR came from an adult with an advanced solid tumor such as melanoma, head and neck, liver or kidney cancer. This chain connects TRBV7-9 to TRBJ1-2; D is possibly TRBD1 (5 bases). The material sequenced was CD4+ or CD8+ T cells sorted from blood, taken in a trial of the OX40 agonist ivuxolimab. CDR3: CASSWGFYGYTF. The CDR3 coding sequence is TGTGCCAGCAGCTGGGGGTTCTATGGCTACACCTTC.